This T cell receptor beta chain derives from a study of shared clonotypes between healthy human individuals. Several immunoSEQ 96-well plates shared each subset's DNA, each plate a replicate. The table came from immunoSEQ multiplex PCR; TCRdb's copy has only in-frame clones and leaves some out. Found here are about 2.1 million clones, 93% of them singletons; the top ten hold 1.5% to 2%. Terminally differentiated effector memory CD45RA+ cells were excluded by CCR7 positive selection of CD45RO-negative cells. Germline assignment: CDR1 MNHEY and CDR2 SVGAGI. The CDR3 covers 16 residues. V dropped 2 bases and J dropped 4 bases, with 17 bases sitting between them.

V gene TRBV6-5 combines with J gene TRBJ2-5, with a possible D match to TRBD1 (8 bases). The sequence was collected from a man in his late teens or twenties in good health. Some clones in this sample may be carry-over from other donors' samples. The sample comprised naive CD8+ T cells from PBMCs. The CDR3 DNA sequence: TGTGCCAGCAGTTACGAGTACAGGGGGGAGGGAGAGACCCAGTACTTC. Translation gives CASSYEYRGEGETQYF.